This T cell receptor (beta chain) was observed in a study of cytomegalovirus exposure and HLA in healthy donors (dated by TCRdb to about 2017). Context from the whole study: An earlier analysis of more than 550 of the donors reported approximately 300 Gb of sequence data and 95 million to 120 million unique TCR beta sequences obtained from around 180 million T cells. An early release that covered some 630 HLA-typed donors contained approximately 320 gigabases of sequencing data and 65 million to 100 million unique TCR sequences. Of the roughly 400 genotyped donors, about 80% fell in the genetic ancestry cluster associated with self-reported Caucasian donors. The study aimed to test whether cataloging public T cell receptors could reveal signatures of past pathogen exposure. The study used immunosequencing to profile the T cell repertoires of several hundred subjects and linked those repertoires to cytomegalovirus serostatus. In addition to the first cohort of 500 to 850 subjects, a separate validation cohort of under 150 different subjects was used. To predict cytomegalovirus infection status, the study combined high-throughput TCR immunosequencing, statistical association of individual TCRs with disease status, and machine learning. A later analysis re-examined previously published TCR beta repertoires from hundreds of donors and added high-resolution HLA genotyping to investigate patterns of TCR occurrence. In the later analysis, no new phenotypic data were used to find candidate immune exposures; instead, reliance was placed on TCR beta sequences and their occurrence across donors. To decide whether each TCR beta V gene segment behaved as functional or pseudogenic, an earlier analysis of approximately 590 of the donors relied on high-throughput TCR beta sequencing. Donor age, sex, ethnicity and CMV serostatus were compiled alongside the repertoire data. Genome-wide SNP genotypes for about 65% of the 666 donors were used in a later genetic analysis, which treated that subset as a discovery cohort. Every discovery cohort repertoire had been produced on one sequencing platform. HLA typing covered class I and class II loci at four-digit resolution. The number of donors typed differed by locus, with about 629-640 for A, B, C, DRB1 and DQB1, more than 500 for DQA1, 606 for DPA1, and 472 for DPB1. A few DR-DQ haplotypes were handled as single units for association and clustering because linkage in the cohort was strong. Among about 370 genotyped donors of the cohort, an average of about 220,000 unique TCR beta nucleotide sequences was sequenced per donor, of which about 18% were non-productive. Overall study results and their limits: A further reported finding was that TCR beta sequences accurately predicted the HLA-A and HLA-B alleles for most subjects in the first cohort. In a later analysis, HLA-associated TCR beta chains were found to be more clonally expanded and to have lower generation probabilities than equally common non-associated chains. Compared with the roughly 600-donor mean, donors in an Asian-associated ancestry cluster had fewer N-insertions in productive TCRs, according to a later genetic analysis. The authors suggested that the approach could potentially be generalized to other disease states and immunological phenotypes. Three of the identified cytomegalovirus-associated TCR beta chains were confirmed in vitro to be specific for cytomegalovirus antigens. Because HLA typing was unavailable for some donors at each locus, only the typed subset was used in association tests. Because counts were too low, some 17 rarely observed V segments, including chromosome 9 orphons, were left out of the earlier analysis of 587 of the donors. Broadly in line with IMGT annotations, most TCR beta V segments showed up in productive rearrangements about 87% or about 30% of the time in an earlier analysis of several hundred of the donors. Linkage disequilibrium might explain the correlated functional status among segregating V segments, but an unknown experimental factor could not be excluded. A later genetic analysis associated a missense DCLRE1C variant with V-gene and J-gene trimming of TCR beta chains, and an independent cohort replicated the association. A cluster of highly shared sequence variants was judged likely to be a technical artifact of the sequencing pipeline. In a later analysis, most CMV-associated TCR beta chains were found to appear HLA-restricted, with HLA associations seemingly driven largely by CMV exposure. The classifier was reported to diagnose cytomegalovirus status with high specificity and sensitivity in both the original and validation cohorts. This cohort had only TCR beta chains sequenced, and the lack of alpha or paired-chain data limited which features could be detected. Presence/absence analyses assumed roughly uniform sequencing depth across donors, an assumption that may not hold. Assigning TCR associations to individual alleles was difficult when HLA alleles, especially DR and DQ, strongly co-occurred. Most TCR sequences were observed very rarely across donors, whereas some public TCRs were present in many individuals. Because the 87-base-pair reads could not distinguish some IMGT-functional V segments, including TRBV6-2 and TRBV6-3, those segments were excluded. Immune exposure information for the cohort was limited to CMV serostatus. According to a later analysis, TCR association rates differed among HLA loci, with DRB1 alleles showing the most associated TCRs and HLA-C alleles showing the fewest. A later analysis associated about 18,000 TCR beta sequences with specific HLA alleles at a false discovery rate of 0.05. In the study, roughly 160 TCR beta chains were listed as associated with cytomegalovirus. Several of the top co-occurrence clusters appeared to be linked to parvovirus B19, influenza, CMV and Epstein-Barr virus, according to a later analysis.

Comment on this clone: Its antigen is unknown. No base quality values were provided; no much bigger clone lies one nucleotide off.

In total, 666 healthy bone marrow donors made up the cohort. At the time of sampling, all cohort members were nominally healthy, though unrecorded immune exposures were likely present. The donor was CMV seropositive and was included in the group of 250 to 350 seropositive cohort members. A peripheral blood sample was collected from each donor, and TCR beta sequencing was performed on peripheral blood mononuclear cells. The Qiagen DNeasy Blood Extraction Kit was used to extract genomic DNA from the blood cell samples. Library preparation used the immunoSEQ multiplex PCR assay. For the multiplex PCR, a mixture combining 60 forward primers for TCR Vbeta segments and 13 reverse primers for TCR Jbeta segments was used. A multiplex PCR assay on genomic DNA amplified the CDR3 region of rearranged TCR beta genes. The amplified TCR beta libraries were sequenced on the Illumina HiSeq System as 87-base-pair reads. The paper's processing steps were these. A later analysis tallied approximately 87 million unique TCR beta chains across the 666 repertoires, and approximately 12 million of those chains were shared by two or more donors. Raw reads were error-corrected and collapsed into unique sequences with a nearest-neighbor algorithm that merged closely related sequences to remove PCR and sequencing errors. V, D and J gene segments were assigned by aligning CDR3 sequences to IMGT reference sequences. For a sequence to be retained, at least a six-nucleotide match to both a V gene segment and a J gene segment was required. A rearrangement was called productive if the CDR3 had no stop codons and remained in frame with V and J, and every other rearrangement was called non-productive. CDR3 was defined according to IMGT convention as the region running from the second conserved V-encoded cysteine to the conserved J-encoded phenylalanine. The earlier analysis of approximately 500 of the donors excluded sequences that lacked an unambiguous match to a single V gene segment. In an earlier analysis of approximately 590 of the donors, V segments were called functional above 56.7% productive rearrangements and were called segregating when the between-donor standard deviation exceeded 5%. A statistical classification framework was built for diagnosing cytomegalovirus status from the catalog of TCR beta chain sequences. In a later analysis, V and J genes were assigned by comparing TCR nucleotide sequences against IMGT/GENE-DB human TR gene sequences. Using the TCRdist pipeline, a later analysis assigned CDR3 sequences along with most-parsimonious VDJ recombination scenarios. In a later analysis, every TCR beta chain was defined by the combination of its CDR3 amino acid sequence and its V-gene family, and reads without a unique V-gene family were dropped. To address suspected cross-contamination and a sequencing artifact, a later analysis removed roughly 580 highly shared, low-generation-probability nucleotide sequences. In a later analysis, a clonal expansion index for each public chain was calculated from normalized within-repertoire ranks of inferred template counts. A later analysis computed generation probabilities with a VDJ recombination model fitted to out-of-frame rearrangements, and checked the results against IGoR. Hypergeometric tests were used in a later analysis to score TCR-TCR, TCR-HLA and TCR-CMV co-occurrence, with a repertoire-size bias correction applied to the TCR pairs. A later analysis estimated false discovery rates by permuting HLA or CMV assignments 20 times. In a later analysis, co-occurring TCRs were grouped using DBSCAN, and TCRdist sequence similarity was added for clustering within HLA-allele-positive subsets. Co-occurrence clustering excluded repertoires with fewer than 30,000 or more than 120,000 public chains, plus five with anomalous nucleotide sharing. TCRdb retrieved this table from immuneACCESS and kept in-frame rearrangements only. Not all clones are present; in checked studies, unresolved V genes account for under half, and no reason is known for the remainder. From that table come the V and J calls and clone size; the DNA was used to work out D and trimming. The sample table lists under 200,000 clones, about four fifths of them with a count of one. The ten largest clones take up 7.5% to 9% of the sample.

The germline V gene sets CDR1 to SGHVS and CDR2 to FNYEAQ. Including the terminal cysteine and phenylalanine, the CDR3 comprises 13 residues. The entry retains the CDR3 DNA only, 39 bases that are in frame from base 1. V loses 2 bases of germline sequence and J loses 2 bases, and the interval between the two ends is 6 bases. The sequenced sample was PBMCs. The receptor's source is a male donor in good health and CMV-seropositive. The chain links TRBV7-6 with TRBJ1-1, with the D gene too uncertain to name. The DNA sequence is given as TGTGCCAGCAGCTTAAATGTAAACACTGAAGCTTTCTTT. Its translation reads: CASSLNVNTEAFF.